The 22 T cell receptor beta chains below were found in one sample sequenced in a study of shared clonotypes between healthy human individuals. TCRdb keeps only in-frame clones here, not all; method: immunoSEQ multiplex PCR. The sample comprises about a million clones, around 74% of which are singletons, and 1.4% to 1.5% rests with the top ten. Source material: memory CD4+ T cells sorted from blood. As to subset: CD45RA-negative fraction. The receptors were sampled from a man younger than 30 in good health.

Points on this clone: Since a much larger clone is just one base distant, this may be a read error. Other DNA sequences of this sample code for an identical CDR3. The chain is built from TRBV5-4 and TRBJ2-7; D not resolved. Germline V gene lookup returns CDR1 SGHNT and CDR2 YYREEE (reference sequence). Trimming shortened V by 0 bases and J by 4 bases, and 5 bases separated the two germline ends. CDR3 length: 12 residues. The CDR3 here is CASSLDGYEQYF. The CDR3 DNA reads as TGTGCCAGCAGCTTGGACGGGTACGAGCAGTACTTC. The full variable domain, with the rest looked up from reference TRBV5-4 and TRBJ2-7, is ETGVTQSPTHLIKTRGQQVTLRCSSQSGHNTVSWYQQALGQGPQFIFQYYREEENGRGNFPPRFSGLQFPNYSSELNVNALELDDSALYLCASSLDGYEQYFGPGTRLTVT.

The rearrangement joins TRBV5-5 to TRBJ1-2; TRBD1 aligns across 7 bases. The V and J ends lost 3 bases and 6 bases, in that order; junction bases with no gene match: 17. The CDR3 covers 17 residues. Germline loops: CDR1 SGHKS, CDR2 YYEKEE (reference sequence). This CDR3 reads CASSSLQGMWPPDGYTF. DNA of the CDR3: TGTGCCAGCAGCTCGCTACAGGGGATGTGGCCCCCGGATGGCTACACCTTC.

The CDR3 nucleotides read TGCGCCAGCAGCCAAGAAAGAGGACAGGGGGCGCGTAGCTCCTACAATGAGCAGTTCTTC. Protein sequence: CASSQERGQGARSSYNEQFF. The rearrangement joins TRBV4-3 to TRBJ2-1; 11 bases line up with TRBD1. Germline CDR1 and CDR2: LGHNA and YSLEER. The ends lost 0 bases at V and 0 bases at J; junction bases unmatched: 10. The CDR3 has 20 amino acids.

This chain links TRBV30 with TRBJ1-2; D unresolved. Germline loops: CDR1 GTSNPN, CDR2 SVGIG (reference sequence). CDR3 length: 15 residues. V dropped 8 bases and J dropped 3 bases, with 22 bases sitting between them. CDR3: CATTGDYTSHYGYTF. CDR3 sequence (DNA): TGTGCCACTACTGGGGATTACACTTCCCACTATGGCTACACCTTC.

The V call is TRBV5-1, the J call TRBJ1-1; 7 nucleotides align to TRBD1. Losses at the gene ends were 5 bases for V and 1 base for J; bases not matched to a gene: 8. The CDR3 has 15 amino acids. Germline loops: CDR1 SGHRS, CDR2 YFSETQ. This chain's CDR3 is CASRPGTATNTEAFF. CDR3 bases: TGCGCCAGCAGGCCTGGGACAGCGACGAACACTGAAGCTTTCTTT.

This sequence joins TRBV5-1 and TRBJ1-6, with 7 bases identical to TRBD1. V was clipped by 6 bases and J by 8 bases; unmatched bases: 8. CDR3 length: 14 residues. Germline V gene data show CDR1 as SGHRS and CDR2 as YFSETQ. The CDR3 DNA reads TGCGCCAGCACTCAGGGGGACGGCGATTCACCCCTCCACTTT. Its translation: CASTQGDGDSPLHF.

The chain recombines TRBV19 with TRBJ2-5; 9 positions match TRBD2. V shed 6 bases and J 4 bases; nucleotides not matched to a gene: 12. The CDR3 sequence is 16 residues long. Germline V gene lookup returns CDR1 LNHDA and CDR2 SQIVND (reference sequence). The CDR3 spells CASSEMVVSGRETQYF. The CDR3 DNA sequence: TGTGCCAGTAGCGAGATGGTGGTTAGCGGGAGAGAGACCCAGTACTTC.

Here the CDR3 DNA reads TGTGCCAGCAGCTGGGGACTAGCGGGGGACAATGAGCAGTTCTTC. Its translation is CASSWGLAGDNEQFF. This rearrangement joins TRBV11-1 to TRBJ2-1; 14 nucleotides agree with TRBD2. Germline CDR1 reads SGHAT; CDR2 reads FQDESV (reference sequence). This CDR3 has 15 residues. After removal of 4 bases from V and 5 bases from J, the junction contained 1 base not matched to a gene. Drawing the rest from reference TRBV11-1 and TRBJ2-1, the complete variable domain is EAEVAQSPRYKITEKSQAVAFWCDPISGHATLYWYRQILGQGPELLVQFQDESVVDDSQLPKDRFSAERLKGVDSTLKIQPAELGDSAMYLCASSWGLAGDNEQFFGPGTRLTVL.

The rearrangement uses TRBV2 and TRBJ2-5; 9 nucleotides agree with TRBD1. Germline V gene lookup returns CDR1 SNHLY and CDR2 FYNNEI. This CDR3 spans 14 amino acids. With 5 bases clipped from V and 4 bases from J, the junction kept 5 bases outside the gene matches. In DNA, the CDR3 is TGTGCCAGCAGTTGGGACAGGGCATTAGAGACCCAGTACTTC. As protein: CASSWDRALETQYF.

This clone was picked up a small number of times. The junction differs from germline at one of its ends, possibly a read error. The chain links TRBV7-7 to TRBJ2-3; D remains unclear. Germline V gene data show CDR1 as SSHAT and CDR2 as FNYEAQ (reference sequence). The CDR3 spans 14 residues. The CDR3 is CASSLNPGADTQYF. As DNA, the CDR3 is TGTGCTAGCAGCTTAAACCCAGGTGCAGATACGCAGTATTTT.

The genes are TRBV11-2 and TRBJ2-5; 9 nucleotides match TRBD2. J was trimmed by 2 bases and V by 2 bases; bases with no gene match: 6. Germline V gives CDR1 SGHAT, CDR2 FQNNGV. The CDR3 loop spans 16 amino acids. CDR3 amino acids: CASSLTQREAQETQYF. The DNA for the CDR3 is TGTGCCAGCAGCTTAACCCAGCGGGAGGCGCAAGAGACCCAGTACTTC.

The gene calls are TRBV5-1 and TRBJ2-7, with D perhaps matching TRBD2 (6 bases). V dropped 7 bases and J dropped 1 base, with 12 bases sitting between them. This CDR3 is built from 13 residues. The germline V gene encodes CDR1 SGHRS and CDR2 YFSETQ. DNA for the CDR3: TGCGCCAGCCATAAGGCGGGGTCCTACGAGCAGTACTTC. This gives the protein CASHKAGSYEQYF.

The V gene is TRBV7-2, the J gene TRBJ2-2, with D perhaps matching TRBD1 (6 bases). Trimming pared 5 bases from V and 7 bases from J, leaving 11 bases between. The CDR3 has 13 residues. Germline assignment: CDR1 SGHTA and CDR2 FQGNSA. The CDR3 coding sequence is TGTGCCAGCAGCCAACGGACAGTCGGGGAGCTGTTTTTT. Its translation is CASSQRTVGELFF.

The chain employs TRBV13 and TRBJ2-1; no clear D. Trimming left V 1 base short and J 0 bases short, with 7 bases between. This CDR3 spans 15 amino acids. Germline CDR1 is PRHDT and CDR2 is FYEKMQ (reference sequence). The CDR3 DNA sequence: TGTGCCAGCAGCTTAGCAGCGAGCTCCTACAATGAGCAGTTCTTC. It encodes CASSLAASSYNEQFF.

The rearrangement uses TRBV4-3 and TRBJ1-2; TRBD1 is a possible D gene (5 bases). Germline values: CDR1 LGHNA, CDR2 YSLEER. V shed 0 bases and J shed 4 bases, with 18 bases lying between them. The CDR3 sequence is 17 residues long. CDR3 region: CASSQDEFGAGTYGYTF. The CDR3 DNA sequence: TGCGCCAGCAGCCAAGATGAGTTCGGTGCAGGGACCTATGGCTACACCTTC.

The chain employs TRBV14 and TRBJ1-6; a possible D gene is TRBD1 (5 bases). Germline V gene data show CDR1 as SGHDN and CDR2 as FVKESK. CDR3 length: 12 amino acids. Deletions cut 4 bases from V and 14 bases from J, with 12 bases between. Here the CDR3 reads CASSRLAGTLHF. The CDR3 coding sequence is TGTGCCAGCAGCCGCCTCGCAGGGACCCTCCACTTT.

The chain combines TRBV2 with TRBJ2-5; D is ambiguous. The CDR3 contains 13 residues. Germline V gene sequence: CDR1 SNHLY, CDR2 FYNNEI. V was trimmed by 5 bases and J by 0 bases, leaving 7 bases between them. The CDR3 bases are TGTGCCAGCAGTCAGGAAAACCAAGAGACCCAGTACTTC. Its protein is CASSQENQETQYF.

This clone was counted between two and nine times. The chain joins TRBV6-1 to TRBJ1-1; maybe TRBD1 (5 bases). This CDR3 has 15 amino acids. V lost 6 bases and J lost 0, with 14 bases in between. Looked up from germline, CDR1 is MNHNS and CDR2 is SASEGT. The CDR3 nucleotides are TGTGCCAGCAGGGACACTCTCAAATTGAACACTGAAGCTTTCTTT. Translating gives CASRDTLKLNTEAFF.

This chain connects TRBV4-3 to TRBJ2-7; tentatively, D is TRBD2 (5 bases). The germline CDR1 and CDR2 sequences are LGHNA and YSLEER. This CDR3 is built from 16 residues. V was cut by 3 bases and J by 3 bases, with 18 bases left in between. The CDR3 protein is CASSQEVSPLFYEQYF. The CDR3 nucleotides are TGCGCCAGCAGCCAGGAGGTCAGCCCCCTTTTCTACGAGCAGTACTTC.

The chain combines TRBV11-2 with TRBJ2-5; possibly TRBD1 for D (5 bases). Germline V gene lookup returns CDR1 SGHAT and CDR2 FQNNGV. Trimming pared 1 base from V and 1 base from J, leaving 13 bases between. CDR3 length equals 16 residues. Written as DNA, the CDR3 is TGTGCCAGCAGCTTAGGATCGCAGGGATCCCAAGAGACCCAGTACTTC. Residues: CASSLGSQGSQETQYF.

CDR3 nucleotide sequence: TGCGCCAGCAGCCTGACAGGGGACGAGCAGTACTTC. It yields the protein CASSLTGDEQYF. The V call is TRBV4-1, the J call TRBJ2-7; 8 nucleotides match TRBD1. V lost 4 bases and J lost 5; bases outside the gene matches: 1. The CDR3 runs to 12 residues. Germline V gene lookup returns CDR1 MGHRA and CDR2 YSYEKL.

About this clone itself: Other DNA sequences within the sample encode an identical CDR3. The V and J genes are TRBV7-9 and TRBJ1-1; no clear D. V dropped 1 base and J dropped 1 base, with 7 bases sitting between them. CDR3 length: 14 amino acids. Germline V gives CDR1 SEHNR, CDR2 FQNEAQ (reference sequence). The DNA for the CDR3 is TGTGCCAGCAGCTTAGGGGTTGGGAACACTGAAGCTTTCTTT. It specifies CASSLGVGNTEAFF.